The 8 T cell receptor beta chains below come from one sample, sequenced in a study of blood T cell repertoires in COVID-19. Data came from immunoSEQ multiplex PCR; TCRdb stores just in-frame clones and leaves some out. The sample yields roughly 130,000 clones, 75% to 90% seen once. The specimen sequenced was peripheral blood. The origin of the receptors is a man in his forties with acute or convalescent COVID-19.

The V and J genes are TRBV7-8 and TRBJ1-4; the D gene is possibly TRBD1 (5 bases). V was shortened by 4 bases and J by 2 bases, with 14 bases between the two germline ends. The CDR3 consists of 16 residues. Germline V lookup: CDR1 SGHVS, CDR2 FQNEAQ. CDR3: CASSSPRDETNEKLFF. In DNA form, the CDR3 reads TGTGCCAGCAGCTCGCCCAGGGATGAGACTAATGAAAAACTGTTTTTT.

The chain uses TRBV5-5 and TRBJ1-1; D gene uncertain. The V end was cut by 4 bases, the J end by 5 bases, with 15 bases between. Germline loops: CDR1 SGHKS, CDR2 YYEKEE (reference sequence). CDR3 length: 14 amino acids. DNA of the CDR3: TGTGCCAGCAGCCTAAGATACCAAGAAACTGAAGCTTTCTTT. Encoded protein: CASSLRYQETEAFF.

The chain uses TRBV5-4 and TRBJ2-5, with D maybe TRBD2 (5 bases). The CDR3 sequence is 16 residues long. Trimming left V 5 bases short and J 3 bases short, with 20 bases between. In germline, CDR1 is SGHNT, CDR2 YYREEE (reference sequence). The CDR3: CASSSYRTEAKETQYF. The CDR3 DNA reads TGTGCCAGCAGTTCATACCGTACGGAGGCTAAAGAGACCCAGTACTTC.

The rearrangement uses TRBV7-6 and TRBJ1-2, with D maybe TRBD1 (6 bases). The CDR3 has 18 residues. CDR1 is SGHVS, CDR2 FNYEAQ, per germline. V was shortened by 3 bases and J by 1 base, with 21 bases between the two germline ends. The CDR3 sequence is CASSLGSGGISFNYGYTF. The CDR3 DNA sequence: TGTGCCAGCAGCTTGGGAAGCGGGGGCATTTCTTTTAACTATGGCTACACCTTC.

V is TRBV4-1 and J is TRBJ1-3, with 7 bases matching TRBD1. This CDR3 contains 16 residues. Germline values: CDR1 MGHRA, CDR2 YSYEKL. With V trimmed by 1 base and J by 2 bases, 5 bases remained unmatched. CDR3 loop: CASSQVPGQPGNTIYF. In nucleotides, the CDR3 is TGCGCCAGCAGCCAAGTCCCGGGACAGCCTGGAAACACCATATATTTT.

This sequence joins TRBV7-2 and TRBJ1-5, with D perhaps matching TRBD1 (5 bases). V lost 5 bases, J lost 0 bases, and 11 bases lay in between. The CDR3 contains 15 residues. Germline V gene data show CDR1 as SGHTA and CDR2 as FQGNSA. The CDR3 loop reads CASSVTAYSNQPQHF. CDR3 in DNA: TGTGCCAGCAGCGTGACAGCATATAGCAATCAGCCCCAGCATTTT.

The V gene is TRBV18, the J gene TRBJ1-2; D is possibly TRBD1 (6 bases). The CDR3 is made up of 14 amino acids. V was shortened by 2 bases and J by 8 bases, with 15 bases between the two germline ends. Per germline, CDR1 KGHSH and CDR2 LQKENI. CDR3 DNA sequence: TGTGCCAGCTCACCAAATGGACAGTTGTGGGGCTACACCTTC. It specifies CASSPNGQLWGYTF.

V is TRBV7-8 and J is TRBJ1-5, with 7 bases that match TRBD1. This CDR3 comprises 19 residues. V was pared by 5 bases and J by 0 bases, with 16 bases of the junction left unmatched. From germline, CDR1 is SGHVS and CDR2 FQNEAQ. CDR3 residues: CASSARTGSSSYSNQPQHF. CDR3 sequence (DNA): TGTGCCAGCAGCGCCAGGACAGGTAGTTCTTCGTATAGCAATCAGCCCCAGCATTTT. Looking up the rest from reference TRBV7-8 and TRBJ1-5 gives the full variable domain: GAGVSQSPRYKVAKRGQDVALRCDPISGHVSLFWYQQALGQGPEFLTYFQNEAQLDKSGLPSDRFFAERPEGSVSTLKIQRTQQEDSAVYLCASSARTGSSSYSNQPQHFGDGTRLSIL.